These 17 T cell receptor beta chains were all obtained from the same sample, sequenced in a study of cytomegalovirus exposure and HLA in healthy donors. This PCR relied on a set of 60 Vbeta primers and 13 Jbeta primers. The protocol was immunoSEQ multiplex PCR, while the TCRdb copy is restricted to in-frame clones and leaves out a portion. The table lists 55,000 to 70,000 clones, around 82% of them singletons. The sequenced sample was PBMCs. These TCRs come from a man aged 18-30 years in good health and CMV-seropositive.

This chain uses TRBV15 with TRBJ2-3; D is ambiguous. The germline V gene has CDR1 LNHNV and CDR2 YYDKDF (reference sequence). The CDR3 is 13 amino acids. The V end lost 5 bases, the J end lost 5 bases, and 11 bases lay between the germline ends. CDR3 nucleotides: TGTGCCACCAGCTTTCGTCCGGGAGATACGCAGTATTTT. Translating it yields CATSFRPGDTQYF.

The chain combines TRBV2 with TRBJ1-1; 8 positions agree with TRBD1. The junction had 2 bases not matched to a gene; V was cut back by 7 bases and J by 1 base. The CDR3 has 13 amino acids. Germline CDR1 reads SNHLY; CDR2 reads FYNNEI. Here the CDR3 reads CASNGQGNTEAFF. The DNA of the CDR3 is TGTGCCAGCAACGGACAGGGGAACACTGAAGCTTTCTTT.

The CDR3 sequence: CSARSLNTEAFF. As DNA, the CDR3 is TGCAGCGCCCGGTCCTTGAACACTGAAGCTTTCTTT. The chain has TRBV29-1 and TRBJ1-1, with D hard to call. The CDR3 has 12 residues. Germline CDR1 is SQVTM and CDR2 is ANQGSEA. V was cut by 7 bases and J by 0 bases, with 9 bases left in between.

The rearrangement uses TRBV6-5 and TRBJ2-5; weak D call: TRBD1 (6 bases). CDR1 and CDR2 (germline): MNHEY, SVGAGI. Trimming removed 5 bases from V and 5 bases from J, with 6 bases in between. This CDR3 region has 11 residues. Here the CDR3 DNA reads TGTGCCAGCAGTCAGGGGGAGACCCAGTACTTC. The encoded protein is CASSQGETQYF.

J is TRBJ1-1 and V is TRBV7-2, with 11 bases fitting TRBD1. After removal of 4 bases from V and 7 bases from J, the junction contained 5 bases not matched to a gene. CDR3 size: 14 residues. Germline V CDR1 and CDR2: SGHTA, FQGNSA. The CDR3: CASSSWTGGVEAFF. As DNA, the CDR3 is TGTGCCAGCAGCTCCTGGACAGGGGGCGTTGAAGCTTTCTTT. Combining the CDR3 with reference TRBV7-2 and TRBJ1-1 gives the whole variable domain GAGVSQSPSNKVTEKGKDVELRCDPISGHTALYWYRQSLGQGLEFLIYFQGNSAPDKSGLPSDRFSAERTGGSVSTLTIQRTQQEDSAVYLCASSSWTGGVEAFFGQGTRLTVV.

This chain connects TRBV5-4 to TRBJ2-1, with 7 bases matching TRBD2. In germline, CDR1 is SGHNT, CDR2 YYREEE (reference sequence). V lost 7 bases, J lost 4 bases, and 11 bases stayed unmatched. The CDR3 extends over 15 amino acids. The CDR3: CASSTGGQAYNEQFF. The CDR3 DNA sequence: TGTGCCAGCTCGACGGGAGGCCAGGCGTACAATGAGCAGTTCTTC.

The V call is TRBV5-1, the J call TRBJ2-5; the match to TRBD1 covers 9 bases. V dropped 4 bases and J dropped 5; count of bases not matched to a gene: 9. The CDR3 runs 15 residues. Germline V gives CDR1 SGHRS, CDR2 YFSETQ. This chain's CDR3 is CASSNGTGRFETQYF. CDR3 sequence (DNA): TGCGCCAGCAGCAATGGGACAGGGAGGTTCGAGACCCAGTACTTC.

This clone came up once. The chain employs TRBV30 and TRBJ2-2; D ambiguous. The CDR3 runs to 16 residues. The germline V gene has CDR1 GTSNPN and CDR2 SVGIG (reference sequence). With 1 base removed from V and 1 base from J, the gap between germline ends came to 13 bases. Here the CDR3 DNA reads TGTGCCTGGAGTGATCCCGGCGGATTGAACACCGGGGAGCTGTTTTTT. It is translated as CAWSDPGGLNTGELFF.

V and J are TRBV25-1 and TRBJ2-5, with a possible D match to TRBD1 (6 bases). Germline CDR1 reads MGHDK; CDR2 reads SYGVNS. The CDR3 is 13 residues long. Trimming removed 10 bases at V and 5 bases at J, with 17 bases between. Here the CDR3 reads CATRTEDWETQYF. CDR3 coding DNA: TGTGCCACTCGGACAGAAGACTGGGAGACCCAGTACTTC.

The gene calls are TRBV30 and TRBJ2-1; D possibly corresponds to TRBD2 (6 bases). The CDR3 spans 14 residues. Deletions cut 2 bases from V and 7 bases from J, with 15 bases between. Germline-derived CDR1 and CDR2 are GTSNPN and SVGIG (reference sequence). DNA of the CDR3: TGTGCCTGGAGTTTTACTACGGGGGATAATGAGCAGTTCTTC. This translates into CAWSFTTGDNEQFF. Full variable domain (remainder filled in from reference TRBV30 and TRBJ2-1): SQTIHQWPATLVQPVGSPLSLECTVEGTSNPNLYWYRQAAGRGLQLLFYSVGIGQISSEVPQNLSASRPQDRQFILSSKKLLLSDSGFYLCAWSFTTGDNEQFFGPGTRLTVL.

This clone has only one observation. The CDR3 DNA reads TGCGCCAGCAGCCAAGTTCCTAGCGCCATCACAGATACGCAGTATTTT. It codes for CASSQVPSAITDTQYF. V is TRBV4-1 and J is TRBJ2-3; perhaps TRBD2 as D (6 bases). Per germline, CDR1 MGHRA and CDR2 YSYEKL. The CDR3 loop spans 16 amino acids. Between the trimmed V and J ends, which lost 1 base and 2 bases, there was a span of 13 bases.

This chain connects TRBV29-1 to TRBJ1-3, with D perhaps matching TRBD1 (6 bases). There are 14 residues in the CDR3. Germline assignment: CDR1 SQVTM and CDR2 ANQGSEA. V gave up 3 bases and J gave up 3 bases, with 12 bases separating them. In nucleotides, the CDR3 is TGCAGCGTTGAGGTGCAGGGGAGTGGAAACACCATATATTTT. It is translated as CSVEVQGSGNTIYF.

This sequence joins TRBV27 and TRBJ2-7; 12 bases are shared with TRBD2. Germline-derived CDR1 and CDR2 are MNHEY and SMNVEV (reference sequence). The length of the CDR3 is 14 residues. J lost 6 bases, V lost 4 bases, and 4 bases had no gene match. The CDR3 nucleotides read TGTGCCAGCAGTTCGAGACTAGCGGGAGTCGAGCAGTACTTC. Amino acids: CASSSRLAGVEQYF.

The rearrangement links TRBV19 to TRBJ1-2; 11 bases map to TRBD1. The CDR3 consists of 12 residues. Germline CDR1 is LNHDA and CDR2 is SQIVND (reference sequence). The trim removed 9 bases at V and 6 bases at J, leaving 3 bases unmatched. The CDR3 sequence: CASRTGGNGYTF. Written as DNA, the CDR3 is TGTGCCAGCCGGACAGGGGGCAATGGCTACACCTTC. Filled out from reference TRBV19 and TRBJ1-2, the complete variable domain reads DGGITQSPKYLFRKEGQNVTLSCEQNLNHDAMYWYRQDPGQGLRLIYYSQIVNDFQKGDIAEGYSVSREKKESFPLTVTSAQKNPTAFYLCASRTGGNGYTFGSGTRLTVV.

The genes are TRBV4-1 and TRBJ1-4, with a tentative D call TRBD1 (6 bases). Deletions cut 4 bases from V and 14 bases from J, with 11 bases between. Germline values: CDR1 MGHRA, CDR2 YSYEKL. The CDR3 sequence is 11 residues long. CDR3 protein: CASSRSGVLFF. The CDR3 coding sequence is TGCGCCAGCAGCCGATCAGGGGTGCTGTTTTTT.

The CDR3: CASSVAGGGQNTEAFF. The DNA of the CDR3 is TGTGCCAGCAGCGTAGCGGGCGGGGGGCAGAACACTGAAGCTTTCTTT. The chain has TRBV9 and TRBJ1-1, with D perhaps TRBD1 (6 bases). The V and J ends lost 0 bases and 1 base respectively, with 13 bases between them. CDR1 and CDR2 from the germline V gene are SGDLS and YYNGEE. The CDR3 covers 16 residues.

This chain uses TRBV28 with TRBJ1-5, with D tentatively TRBD1 (5 bases). Trimming left V 7 bases short and J 4 bases short, with 8 bases between. Looked up from germline, CDR1 is MDHEN and CDR2 is SYDVKM. This CDR3 has 12 residues. This chain's CDR3 is CASIKGNQPQHF. In DNA, the CDR3 is TGTGCCAGCATAAAGGGGAATCAGCCCCAGCATTTT.